The following is a T cell receptor (beta chain) sequence with its context. Its specific antigen is unknown. Base qualities are missing; no much larger clone stands one base away. The same CDR3 is also encoded by other DNA sequences in this sample. Using the deep immunoSEQ assay, TCR CDR3 regions were amplified from genomic DNA by multiplex PCR. Genomic DNA extracted from each cell subset was distributed evenly over all wells of several immunoSEQ 96-well plates, and each plate served as one replicate. Each replicate PCR for sorted subsets received roughly 0.2 ug genomic DNA, equal to about 30,000 T cell genomes. Purified libraries were measured with a Qubit 3.0 fluorometer, size-checked on a Bioanalyzer 2100, and measured again with the KAPA Library Quantification kit. A separate single-read 150-cycle Illumina NextSeq 550 flow cell was used to sequence each immunoSEQ 96-well plate. The original methods were these. The immunoSEQ output contained only junctional sequences without quality scores, so filtering could not match that applied to full-length reads. Sequences were annotated with PyIR, a Python wrapper for IgBLAST v1.9, using IMGT germline references to assign V/J genes and CDR3. Reads were filtered out if the reads had weak V/J assignments (E-value above 1e-6), no CDR3, stop codons, out-of-frame junctions, or ambiguous translated residues. V3J clonotypes were defined as sequences sharing the same inferred V gene, J gene, and CDR3 amino acid sequence. Percentage overlap between repertoires was calculated by dividing the number of shared unique clonotypes by the size of the smaller repertoire. Repertoire richness was assessed with RTK rarefaction, the Chao1 estimator, and Recon v2.1 estimates of unobserved clonotypes. Generation probabilities for all TCRbeta clonotypes obtained by the gDNA method from a handful of donors were computed using OLGA. What TCRdb holds here is the immuneACCESS table cut down to in-frame rearrangements. Part of the clones is not present; checked against another copy, under half of the missing clones reflect an unresolved V gene, and the others are unexplained. V, J and clone size are taken as reported in that table, and D and trimming were inferred from the DNA itself. For this sample there are around 2.1 million clones; 85% to 95% appear just once. The ten largest clones take up about 1.5% of the sample.

The sample is drawn from a study of shared clonotypes between healthy human individuals (dated by TCRdb to 2018 to 2021). Background on the whole study: A couple of women and three men aged 18 to 49 years were included in the cohort. For each donor, three plates each were used for CD4 naive and CD4 memory, two plates were used for CD8 naive, and one plate was used for CD8 memory. To estimate repertoire size and how much clonotypes are shared between individuals, the study performed deep sequencing of blood TCR repertoires from a few healthy adults. Libraries were prepared and TCR repertoires were sequenced by different laboratories using diverse techniques, in order to increase sequencing depth and limit assay-specific biases. Leukapheresis yielded between about 0.94 and 9 billion PBMCs per donor. General conclusions and limits of the study: Sampling was limited to blood, and TCR repertoires in tissue likely differ from TCR repertoires in blood. When several donors were compared, the shared fraction of clonotypes was about 5% for naive CD4, around 4% for naive CD8, 2.3% for memory CD4, and less than 0.45% for memory CD8. Estimated clonotype richness was generally larger for naive than for memory subsets. Compared with non-shared clonotypes, clonotypes shared by all four sorted-subset donors had higher generation probabilities. Because the study included only a small number of donors, the genetic and exposure-history diversity represented was limited. Even with the large sequencing depth, rarefaction of the sorted-subset datasets indicated that sequencing was incomplete. Pairwise subsampling led to the expectation that sequencing depth would affect the degree of clonotype sharing among donors.

V is pruned by 6 bases and J by 7 bases, leaving 5 bases of the junction without a gene match. The CDR3 covers 13 residues, taking in both the cysteine and the phenylalanine. Of the read, only the CDR3 DNA is kept; its 39 bases are in frame from base 1. The germline V gene (reference sequence) supplies CDR1 MNHEY and CDR2 SMNVEV. CD8 naive samples were obtained by positive selection for CCR7 among CD45RO-negative cells, yielding a CD45RA+CCR7+ population from which TemRA cells were excluded. Healthy HIV-negative adults with no recently reported acute infections or vaccinations were included as donors. All donors were Caucasian adults living in Nashville, Tennessee, USA. Blood was obtained by leukapheresis, after which PBMCs were separated by Ficoll-Histopaque density gradient centrifugation and cryopreserved in liquid nitrogen vapor phase. Purity and quantity of every magnetically sorted T cell population were checked by analytical flow cytometry. Genomic DNA was isolated from every sorted fraction and measured by UV absorbance on a Nanodrop 2000c.

This sequence was found in a man between 18 and 35 years old in good health. Some clones in this sample may be carry-over from other donors' samples. Specimen: naive CD8+ T cells from PBMCs. The cell subset or site label here, explained by the study, means: CD45RA+CCR7+. The V and J genes are TRBV27 and TRBJ2-7; 11 central nucleotides agree with TRBD1. The DNA sequence is as follows: TGTGCCAGCAGAGGACAGGGGGCGGGGGAGCAGTACTTC. It translates to CASRGQGAGEQYF.